This is a list of T cell receptor beta chains from one sample in a study of blood T cell repertoires in COVID-19. Produced via immunoSEQ multiplex PCR; TCRdb's table is partial and in-frame only. Of about 530,000 clones detected, roughly 91% appear once; the ten largest clones hold about 8%. Sequencing was done on a sample of peripheral blood. Every receptor here comes from a woman in her fifties or sixties with COVID-19, enrolled during active disease. Each CDR3 is given with its conserved first and last residue. D genes are given only for firm matches. Clone size, where shown, is once, few, many, or a class for clones that have expanded.

J: TRBJ2-5; V: TRBV5-4; size: -; D: TRBD1; CDR3: CASSKGDRGETQYF; DNA: TGTGCCAGCAGCAAAGGGGACAGAGGGGAGACCCAGTACTTC
J: TRBJ1-6; V: TRBV19; size: -; D: -; CDR3: CASRGQSSYNSPLHF; DNA: TGTGCCAGTAGAGGACAGAGCTCCTATAATTCACCCCTCCACTTT
J: TRBJ1-5; V: TRBV9; size: -; D: -; CDR3: CASSVDGGGNQPQHF; DNA: TGTGCCAGCAGCGTAGATGGGGGGGGAAATCAGCCCCAGCATTTT
J: TRBJ1-2; V: TRBV15; size: -; D: TRBD1; CDR3: CATSREDRGLYGYTF; DNA: TGTGCCACCAGCAGAGAGGACAGGGGGTTATATGGCTACACCTTC
J: TRBJ1-3; V: TRBV30; size: -; D: TRBD1; CDR3: CAWSHRGSGNTIYF; DNA: TGTGCCTGGAGTCACAGGGGCTCTGGAAACACCATATATTTT
J: TRBJ1-5; V: TRBV10-3; size: -; D: TRBD1; CDR3: CAISASDRGHQPQHF; DNA: TGTGCCATCAGTGCGTCGGACAGGGGTCATCAGCCCCAGCATTTT
J: TRBJ1-4; V: TRBV18; size: -; D: TRBD1; CDR3: CASSSGTENEKLFF; DNA: TGTGCCAGCTCATCCGGGACAGAGAATGAAAAACTGTTTTTT
J: TRBJ1-2; V: TRBV5-1; size: -; D: -; CDR3: CASSLSRDSGRGYTF; DNA: TGCGCCAGCAGCCTGAGCCGGGACTCAGGACGTGGCTACACCTTC
J: TRBJ2-1; V: TRBV2; size: -; D: TRBD2; CDR3: CASSPRGTSGGNEQFF; DNA: TGTGCCAGCAGTCCGAGGGGGACTAGCGGGGGAAATGAGCAGTTCTTC
J: TRBJ1-2; V: TRBV6-5; size: -; D: -; CDR3: CASSLIRVNGYTF; DNA: TGTGCCAGCAGTCTGATCAGGGTTAATGGCTACACCTTC
J: TRBJ2-1; V: TRBV7-3; size: -; D: -; CDR3: CASSPQGYSYNEQFF; DNA: TGTGCCAGCAGCCCGCAGGGATACTCCTACAATGAGCAGTTCTTC
J: TRBJ2-2; V: TRBV9; size: -; D: -; CDR3: CASSAVTGELFF; DNA: TGTGCCAGCAGCGCTGTCACCGGGGAGCTGTTTTTT
J: TRBJ1-1; V: TRBV3-1/TRBV3-2; size: -; D: -; CDR3: CASSQSSREAFF; DNA: TGTGCCAGCAGCCAATCCTCCAGAGAAGCTTTCTTT
J: TRBJ2-3; V: TRBV27; size: -; D: -; CDR3: CASSPSSGDTQYF; DNA: TGTGCCAGCAGTCCTTCTTCAGGGGATACGCAGTATTTT
J: TRBJ1-1; V: TRBV27; size: -; D: TRBD1; CDR3: CASWTGGTEAFF; DNA: TGTGCCAGCTGGACAGGGGGCACTGAAGCTTTCTTT
J: TRBJ1-5; V: TRBV19; size: few; D: TRBD1; CDR3: CASSIPGQGDSNQPQHF; DNA: TGTGCCAGTAGTATACCGGGTCAGGGGGATAGCAATCAGCCCCAGCATTTT
J: TRBJ1-2; V: TRBV10-3; size: -; D: TRBD1; CDR3: CAISGRTGADYGYTF; DNA: TGTGCCATCAGTGGCCGGACAGGGGCGGACTATGGCTACACCTTC
J: TRBJ1-5; V: TRBV27; size: -; D: -; CDR3: CASSPLGGGNQPQHF; DNA: TGTGCCAGCAGCCCCCTTGGGGGGGGCAATCAGCCCCAGCATTTT
J: TRBJ2-3; V: TRBV6-6; size: -; D: -; CDR3: CASSSGPDTQYF; DNA: TGTGCCAGCAGTTCAGGGCCAGATACGCAGTATTTT
J: TRBJ2-7; V: TRBV9; size: -; D: TRBD2; CDR3: CASSASGGEQYF; DNA: TGTGCCAGCAGCGCCTCGGGGGGAGAGCAGTACTTC
J: TRBJ1-2; V: TRBV28; size: few; D: -; CDR3: CASSLPGSSYGYTF; DNA: TGTGCCAGCAGTTTACCAGGTTCTTCCTATGGCTACACCTTC
J: TRBJ1-2; V: TRBV2; size: -; D: TRBD1; CDR3: CATETGGQGYTF; DNA: TGTGCCACCGAGACCGGGGGACAGGGCTACACCTTC
J: TRBJ2-3; V: TRBV12-3/TRBV12-4; size: -; D: TRBD1; CDR3: CASLGTGTDTQYF; DNA: TGTGCCAGCTTGGGGACAGGCACAGATACGCAGTATTTT
J: TRBJ1-6; V: TRBV2; size: -; D: -; CDR3: CASSMNRPQSGNSPLHF; DNA: TGTGCCAGCAGCATGAACCGCCCCCAATCGGGTAATTCACCCCTCCACTTT
J: TRBJ1-2; V: TRBV28; size: -; D: -; CDR3: CASSLGAGSYTF; DNA: TGTGCCAGCAGTTTAGGGGCAGGGTCCTACACCTTC
J: TRBJ2-4; V: TRBV5-1; size: -; D: -; CDR3: CASSLGTENIQYF; DNA: TGCGCCAGCAGCTTGGGGACAGAAAACATTCAGTACTTC
J: TRBJ2-1; V: TRBV5-1; size: -; D: TRBD1; CDR3: CASSLGDSPTNEQFF; DNA: TGCGCCAGCAGTCTAGGGGACAGTCCAACCAATGAGCAGTTCTTC
J: TRBJ2-7; V: TRBV29-1; size: -; D: TRBD1; CDR3: CSGGQGVEQYF; DNA: TGCAGCGGGGGACAGGGAGTCGAGCAGTACTTC
J: TRBJ1-5; V: TRBV2; size: -; D: TRBD1; CDR3: CASSESRDRGASNQPQHF; DNA: TGTGCCAGCAGTGAAAGTCGGGACAGGGGGGCCAGCAATCAGCCCCAGCATTTT
J: TRBJ2-5; V: TRBV6-1; size: -; D: -; CDR3: CASSEVLGETQYF; DNA: TGTGCCAGCAGTGAGGTCCTCGGGGAGACCCAGTACTTC
J: TRBJ1-1; V: TRBV28; size: few; D: -; CDR3: CASSFRLRAMNTEAFF; DNA: TGTGCCAGCAGTTTTCGCCTTAGAGCGATGAACACTGAAGCTTTCTTT
J: TRBJ1-6; V: TRBV2; size: -; D: TRBD1; CDR3: CASLWTGTGNSPLHF; DNA: TGTGCCAGCCTCTGGACCGGGACAGGGAATTCACCCCTCCACTTT
J: TRBJ2-7; V: TRBV6-5; size: -; D: TRBD2; CDR3: CASSRGVEQYF; DNA: TGTGCCAGCAGTCGGGGGGTCGAGCAGTACTTC
J: TRBJ1-2; V: TRBV5-6; size: -; D: TRBD1; CDR3: CASRPTGDSYGYTF; DNA: TGTGCCAGCCGACCTACGGGGGACAGTTATGGCTACACCTTC
J: TRBJ1-1; V: TRBV6-5; size: -; D: -; CDR3: CASSNQGNTEAFF; DNA: TGTGCCAGCAGCAACCAGGGGAACACTGAAGCTTTCTTT
J: TRBJ1-1; V: TRBV7-8; size: -; D: TRBD1; CDR3: CASSLMGQGPWAFF; DNA: TGTGCCAGCAGCTTAATGGGACAGGGCCCGTGGGCTTTCTTT
J: TRBJ2-7; V: TRBV19; size: -; D: TRBD1; CDR3: CASSRRDRTYEQYF; DNA: TGTGCCAGTAGTAGACGGGACAGGACCTACGAGCAGTACTTC
J: TRBJ1-4; V: TRBV11-2; size: -; D: -; CDR3: CASSLGSGVRNEKLFF; DNA: TGTGCCAGCAGCTTAGGGTCGGGGGTAAGGAATGAAAAACTGTTTTTT
J: TRBJ1-2; V: TRBV3-1/TRBV3-2; size: -; D: -; CDR3: CASSPGQFYGYTF; DNA: TGTGCCAGCAGTCCCGGACAGTTCTATGGCTACACCTTC
J: TRBJ2-4; V: TRBV2; size: -; D: TRBD2; CDR3: CASNGGLANIQYF; DNA: TGTGCCAGCAATGGGGGACTAGCAAACATTCAGTACTTC
J: TRBJ2-7; V: TRBV12-5; size: -; D: TRBD2; CDR3: CAGSAGGNYEQYF; DNA: TGTGCCGGGTCTGCGGGGGGTAACTACGAGCAGTACTTC
J: TRBJ1-4; V: TRBV10-3; size: -; D: -; CDR3: CAISGQPGAEKLFF; DNA: TGTGCCATCAGTGGGCAGCCTGGGGCTGAAAAACTGTTTTTT
J: TRBJ1-4; V: TRBV6-6; size: -; D: -; CDR3: CASSPLQAANEKLFF; DNA: TGTGCCAGCAGTCCCCTGCAGGCAGCTAATGAAAAACTGTTTTTT
J: TRBJ2-3; V: TRBV7-3; size: -; D: TRBD2; CDR3: CASSAGLAGGTDTQYF; DNA: TGTGCCAGCAGCGCGGGACTAGCGGGGGGGACAGATACGCAGTATTTT
J: TRBJ2-3; V: TRBV6-5; size: -; D: -; CDR3: CASSRSRDTQYF; DNA: TGTGCCAGCAGTCGAAGCCGTGATACGCAGTATTTT
J: TRBJ1-2; V: TRBV4-1; size: -; D: -; CDR3: CASSQGQGPNNYGYTF; DNA: TGCGCCAGCAGCCAAGGCCAGGGGCCAAACAACTATGGCTACACCTTC
J: TRBJ1-4; V: TRBV19; size: -; D: -; CDR3: CASRAGGGNEKLFF; DNA: TGTGCCAGTAGGGCAGGAGGTGGGAATGAAAAACTGTTTTTT
J: TRBJ2-3; V: TRBV28; size: -; D: TRBD1; CDR3: CASSGGQGGADTQYF; DNA: TGTGCCAGCAGTGGGGGACAGGGAGGGGCAGATACGCAGTATTTT
J: TRBJ1-1; V: TRBV28; size: -; D: TRBD1; CDR3: CASSFRDRATEAFF; DNA: TGTGCCAGCAGCTTCCGGGACAGGGCCACTGAAGCTTTCTTT
J: TRBJ2-1; V: TRBV2; size: -; D: -; CDR3: CASSPVRGSYNEQFF; DNA: TGTGCCAGCAGCCCCGTCCGGGGTTCCTACAATGAGCAGTTCTTC
J: TRBJ1-1; V: TRBV5-1; size: -; D: -; CDR3: CASSLAAGLEAFF; DNA: TGCGCCAGCAGCTTGGCCGCAGGACTTGAAGCTTTCTTT
J: TRBJ2-3; V: TRBV10-3; size: -; D: -; CDR3: CAISGTLGLSTDTQYF; DNA: TGTGCCATCAGTGGCACATTGGGACTCAGCACAGATACGCAGTATTTT
J: TRBJ1-2; V: TRBV7-9; size: -; D: TRBD1; CDR3: CASSSWTGAYGYTF; DNA: TGTGCCAGCAGCTCCTGGACAGGGGCCTATGGCTACACCTTC